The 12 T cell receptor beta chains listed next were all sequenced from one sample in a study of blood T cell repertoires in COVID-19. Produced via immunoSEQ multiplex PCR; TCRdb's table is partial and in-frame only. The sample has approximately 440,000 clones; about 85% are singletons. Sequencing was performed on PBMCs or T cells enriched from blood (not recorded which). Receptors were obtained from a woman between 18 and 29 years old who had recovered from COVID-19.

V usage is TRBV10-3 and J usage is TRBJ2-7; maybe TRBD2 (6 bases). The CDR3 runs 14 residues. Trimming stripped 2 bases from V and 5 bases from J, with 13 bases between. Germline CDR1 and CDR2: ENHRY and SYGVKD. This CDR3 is CAISEVLEGNEQYF. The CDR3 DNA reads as TGTGCCATCAGTGAGGTTCTGGAGGGCAACGAGCAGTACTTC.

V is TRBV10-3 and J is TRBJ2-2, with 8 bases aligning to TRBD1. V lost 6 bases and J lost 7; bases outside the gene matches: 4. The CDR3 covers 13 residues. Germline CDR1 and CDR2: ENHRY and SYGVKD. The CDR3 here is CAISRGQDGELFF. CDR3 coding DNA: TGTGCCATCAGCAGGGGACAGGACGGGGAGCTGTTTTTT.

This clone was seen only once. The CDR3 protein is CASSEAVRSYEQYF. CDR3 nucleotide sequence: TGTGCCAGCAGCGAAGCGGTCCGCTCCTACGAGCAGTACTTC. The V and J genes are TRBV25-1 and TRBJ2-7, with D perhaps TRBD2 (5 bases). Germline V gene lookup returns CDR1 MGHDK and CDR2 SYGVNS. The CDR3 consists of 14 residues. Trimming shortened V by 6 bases and J by 0 bases, and 12 bases separated the two germline ends.

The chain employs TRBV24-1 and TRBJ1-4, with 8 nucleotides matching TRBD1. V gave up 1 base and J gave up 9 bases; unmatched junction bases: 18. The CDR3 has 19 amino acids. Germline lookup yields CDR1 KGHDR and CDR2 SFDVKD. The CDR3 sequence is CATSDFQDRDHKAGKKLFF. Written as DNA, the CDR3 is TGTGCCACCAGTGATTTTCAGGACAGGGACCATAAGGCGGGGAAAAAACTGTTTTTT.

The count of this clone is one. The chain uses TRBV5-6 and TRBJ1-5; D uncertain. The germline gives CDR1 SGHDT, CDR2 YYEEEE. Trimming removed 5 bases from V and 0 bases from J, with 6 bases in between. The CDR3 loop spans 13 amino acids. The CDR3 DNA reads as TGTGCCAGCAGTTACAGTAGCAATCAGCCCCAGCATTTT. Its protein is CASSYSSNQPQHF.

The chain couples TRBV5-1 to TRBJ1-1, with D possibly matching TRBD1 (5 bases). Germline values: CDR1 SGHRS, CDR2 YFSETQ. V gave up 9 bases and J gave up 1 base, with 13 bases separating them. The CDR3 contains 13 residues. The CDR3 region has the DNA TGCGCCACCAGGGATCAGGGGAACACTGAAGCTTTCTTT. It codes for CATRDQGNTEAFF. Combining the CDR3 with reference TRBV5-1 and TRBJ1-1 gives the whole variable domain KAGVTQTPRYLIKTRGQQVTLSCSPISGHRSVSWYQQTPGQGLQFLFEYFSETQRNKGNFPGRFSGRQFSNSRSEMNVSTLELGDSALYLCATRDQGNTEAFFGQGTRLTVV.

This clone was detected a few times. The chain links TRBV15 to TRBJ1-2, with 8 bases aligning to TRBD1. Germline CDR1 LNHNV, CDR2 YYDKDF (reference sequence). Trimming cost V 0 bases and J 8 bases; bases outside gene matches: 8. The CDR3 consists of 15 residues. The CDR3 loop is CATSRDGRGREGYTF. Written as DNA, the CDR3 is TGTGCCACCAGCAGAGATGGCAGGGGGCGAGAGGGCTACACCTTC.

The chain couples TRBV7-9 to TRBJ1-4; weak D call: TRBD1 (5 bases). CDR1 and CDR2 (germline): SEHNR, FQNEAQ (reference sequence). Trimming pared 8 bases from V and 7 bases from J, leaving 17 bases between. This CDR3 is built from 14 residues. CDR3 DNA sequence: TGTGCCAGCGGAGTCCCCGACGGGGGTGAAAAACTGTTTTTT. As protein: CASGVPDGGEKLFF.

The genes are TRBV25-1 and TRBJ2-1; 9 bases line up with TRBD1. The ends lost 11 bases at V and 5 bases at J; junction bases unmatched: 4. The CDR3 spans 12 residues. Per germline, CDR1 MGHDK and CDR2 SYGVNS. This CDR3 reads CASDRGNNEQFF. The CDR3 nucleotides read TGTGCCTCGGACAGGGGAAACAATGAGCAGTTCTTC.

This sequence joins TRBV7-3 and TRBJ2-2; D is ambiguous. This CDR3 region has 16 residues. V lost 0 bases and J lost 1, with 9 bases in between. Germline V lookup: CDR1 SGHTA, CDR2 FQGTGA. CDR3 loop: CASSLTRTVNTGELFF. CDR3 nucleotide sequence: TGTGCCAGCAGCTTAACGCGTACAGTGAACACCGGGGAGCTGTTTTTT. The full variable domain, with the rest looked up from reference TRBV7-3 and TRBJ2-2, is GAGVSQTPSNKVTEKGKYVELRCDPISGHTALYWYRQSLGQGPEFLIYFQGTGAADDSGLPNDRFFAVRPEGSVSTLKIQRTERGDSAVYLCASSLTRTVNTGELFFGEGSRLTVL.

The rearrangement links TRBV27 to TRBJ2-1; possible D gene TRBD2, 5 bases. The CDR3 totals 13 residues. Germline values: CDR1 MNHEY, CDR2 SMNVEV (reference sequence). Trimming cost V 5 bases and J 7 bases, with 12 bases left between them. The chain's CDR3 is CASSPLTGNEQFF. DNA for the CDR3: TGTGCCAGCAGTCCCCTTACGGGGAATGAGCAGTTCTTC.

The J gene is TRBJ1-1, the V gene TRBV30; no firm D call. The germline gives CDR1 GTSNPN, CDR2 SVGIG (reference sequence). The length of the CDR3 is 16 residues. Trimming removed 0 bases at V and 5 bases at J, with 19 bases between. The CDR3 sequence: CAWSVQSGEPGTEAFF. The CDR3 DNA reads TGTGCCTGGAGTGTACAGTCCGGGGAGCCTGGGACTGAAGCTTTCTTT.